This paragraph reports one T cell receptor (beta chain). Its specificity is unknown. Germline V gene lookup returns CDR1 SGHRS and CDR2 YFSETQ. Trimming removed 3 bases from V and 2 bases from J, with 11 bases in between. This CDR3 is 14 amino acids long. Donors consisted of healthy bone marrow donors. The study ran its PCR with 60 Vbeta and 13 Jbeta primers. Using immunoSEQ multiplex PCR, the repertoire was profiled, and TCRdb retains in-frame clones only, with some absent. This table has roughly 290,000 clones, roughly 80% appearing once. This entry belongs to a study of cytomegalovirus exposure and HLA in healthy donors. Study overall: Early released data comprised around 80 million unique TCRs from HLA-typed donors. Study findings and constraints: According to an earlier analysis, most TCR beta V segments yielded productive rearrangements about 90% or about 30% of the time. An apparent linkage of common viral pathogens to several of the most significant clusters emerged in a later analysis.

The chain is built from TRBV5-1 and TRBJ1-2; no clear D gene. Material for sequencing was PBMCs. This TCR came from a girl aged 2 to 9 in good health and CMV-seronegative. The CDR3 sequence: CASSSQVTNYGYTF. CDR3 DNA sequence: TGCGCCAGCAGCTCCCAGGTTACCAACTATGGCTACACCTTC.